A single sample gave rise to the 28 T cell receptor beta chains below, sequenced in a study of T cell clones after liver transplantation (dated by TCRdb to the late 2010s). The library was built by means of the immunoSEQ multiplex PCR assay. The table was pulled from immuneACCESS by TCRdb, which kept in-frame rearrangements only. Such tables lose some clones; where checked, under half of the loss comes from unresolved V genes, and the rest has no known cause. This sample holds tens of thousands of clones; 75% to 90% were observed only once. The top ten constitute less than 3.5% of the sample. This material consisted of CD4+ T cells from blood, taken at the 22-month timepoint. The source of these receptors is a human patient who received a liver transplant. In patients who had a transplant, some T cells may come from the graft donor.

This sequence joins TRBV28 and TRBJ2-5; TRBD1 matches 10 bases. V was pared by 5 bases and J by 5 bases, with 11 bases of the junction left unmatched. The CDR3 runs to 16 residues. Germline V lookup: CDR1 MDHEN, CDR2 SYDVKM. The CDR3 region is CASSTQGQGFRETQYF. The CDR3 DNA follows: TGTGCCAGCAGTACCCAGGGACAGGGGTTTCGGGAGACCCAGTACTTC.

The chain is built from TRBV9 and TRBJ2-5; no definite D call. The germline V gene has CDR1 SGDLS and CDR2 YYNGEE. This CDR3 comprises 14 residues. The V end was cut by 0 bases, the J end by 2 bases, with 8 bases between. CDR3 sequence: CASSVDTRQETQYF. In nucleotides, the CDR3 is TGTGCCAGCAGCGTAGATACCCGGCAAGAGACCCAGTACTTC. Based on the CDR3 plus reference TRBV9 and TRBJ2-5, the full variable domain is DSGVTQTPKHLITATGQRVTLRCSPRSGDLSVYWYQQSLDQGLQFLIQYYNGEERAKGNILERFSAQQFPDLHSELNLSSLELGDSALYFCASSVDTRQETQYFGPGTRLLVL.

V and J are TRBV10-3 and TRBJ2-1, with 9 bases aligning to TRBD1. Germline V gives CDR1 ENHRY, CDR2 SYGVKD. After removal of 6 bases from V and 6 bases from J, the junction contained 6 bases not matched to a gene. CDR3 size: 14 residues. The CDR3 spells CAIRGGQGGNEQFF. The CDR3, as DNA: TGTGCCATCAGGGGGGGACAGGGTGGCAATGAGCAGTTCTTC.

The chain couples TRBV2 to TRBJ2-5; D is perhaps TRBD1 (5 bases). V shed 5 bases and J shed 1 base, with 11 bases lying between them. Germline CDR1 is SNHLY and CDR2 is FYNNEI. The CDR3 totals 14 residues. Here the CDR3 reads CASSLDRFQETQYF. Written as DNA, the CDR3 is TGTGCCAGCAGTCTCGACAGATTCCAAGAGACCCAGTACTTC.

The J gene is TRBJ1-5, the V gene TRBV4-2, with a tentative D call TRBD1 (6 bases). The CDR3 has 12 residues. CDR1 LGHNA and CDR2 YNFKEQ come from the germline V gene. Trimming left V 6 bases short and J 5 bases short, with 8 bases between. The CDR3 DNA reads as TGTGCCAGCAGAGGGGGAGATCAGCCCCAGCATTTT. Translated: CASRGGDQPQHF.

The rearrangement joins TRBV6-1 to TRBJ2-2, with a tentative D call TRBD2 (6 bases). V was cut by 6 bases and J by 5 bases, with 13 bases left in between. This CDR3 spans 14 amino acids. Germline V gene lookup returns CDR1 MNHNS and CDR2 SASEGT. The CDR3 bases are TGTGCCAGCAGCATATCGGAGGGGACCGGGGAGCTGTTTTTT. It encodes CASSISEGTGELFF.

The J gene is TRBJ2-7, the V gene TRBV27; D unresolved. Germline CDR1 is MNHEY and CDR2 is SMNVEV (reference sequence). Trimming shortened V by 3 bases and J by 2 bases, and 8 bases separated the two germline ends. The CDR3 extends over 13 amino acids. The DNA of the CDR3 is TGTGCCAGCAGTTTCGTACAAACCTACGAGCAGTACTTC. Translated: CASSFVQTYEQYF.

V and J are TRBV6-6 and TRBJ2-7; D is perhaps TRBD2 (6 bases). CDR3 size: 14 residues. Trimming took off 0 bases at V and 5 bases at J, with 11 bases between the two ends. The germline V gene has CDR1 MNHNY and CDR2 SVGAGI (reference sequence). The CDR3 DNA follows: TGTGCCAGCAGTTACTCGGTCCGGGAGAACGAGCAGTACTTC. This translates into CASSYSVRENEQYF.

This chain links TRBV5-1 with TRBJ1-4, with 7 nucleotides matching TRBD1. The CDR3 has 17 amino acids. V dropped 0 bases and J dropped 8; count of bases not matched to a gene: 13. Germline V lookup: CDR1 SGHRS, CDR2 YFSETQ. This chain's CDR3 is CASSLGSSVLTGEKLFF. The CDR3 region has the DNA TGCGCCAGCAGCTTGGGCTCTTCGGTGCTGACAGGGGAAAAACTGTTTTTT.

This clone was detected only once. The CDR3 reads CASSGGLLPTDTQYF. The DNA of the CDR3 is TGTGCCAGCAGCGGAGGACTTTTACCGACAGATACGCAGTATTTT. J is TRBJ2-3 and V is TRBV9; D possibly corresponds to TRBD2 (5 bases). Per germline, CDR1 SGDLS and CDR2 YYNGEE. The V end was cut by 3 bases, the J end by 3 bases, with 14 bases between. The CDR3 contains 15 residues. The variable domain in full, completed from reference TRBV9 and TRBJ2-3, reads DSGVTQTPKHLITATGQRVTLRCSPRSGDLSVYWYQQSLDQGLQFLIQYYNGEERAKGNILERFSAQQFPDLHSELNLSSLELGDSALYFCASSGGLLPTDTQYFGPGTRLTVL.

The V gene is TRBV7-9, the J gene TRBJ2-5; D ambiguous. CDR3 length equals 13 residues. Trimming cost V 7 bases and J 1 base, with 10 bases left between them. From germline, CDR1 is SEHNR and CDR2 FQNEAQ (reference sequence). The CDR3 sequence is CASNTEFQETQYF. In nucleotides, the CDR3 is TGTGCCAGCAACACAGAATTCCAAGAGACCCAGTACTTC.

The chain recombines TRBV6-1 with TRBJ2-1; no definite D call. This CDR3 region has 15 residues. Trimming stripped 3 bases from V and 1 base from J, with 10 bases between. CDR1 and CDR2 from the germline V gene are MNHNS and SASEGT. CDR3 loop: CASSERSSSYNEQFF. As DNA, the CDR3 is TGTGCCAGCAGTGAGCGCAGCTCTTCCTACAATGAGCAGTTCTTC.

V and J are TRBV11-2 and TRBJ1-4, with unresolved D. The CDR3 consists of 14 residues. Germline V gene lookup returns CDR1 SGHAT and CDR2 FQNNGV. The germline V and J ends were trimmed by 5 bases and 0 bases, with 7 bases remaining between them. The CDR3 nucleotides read TGTGCCAGCAGCCCGAGCTCAACTAATGAAAAACTGTTTTTT. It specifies CASSPSSTNEKLFF.

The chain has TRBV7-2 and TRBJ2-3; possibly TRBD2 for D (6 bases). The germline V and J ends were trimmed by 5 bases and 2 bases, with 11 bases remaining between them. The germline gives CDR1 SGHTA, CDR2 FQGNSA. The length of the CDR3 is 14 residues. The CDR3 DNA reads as TGTGCCAGCAGCATACGGGACTTCACAGATACGCAGTATTTT. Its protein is CASSIRDFTDTQYF.

CDR3 loop: CASSVASGGYNEQFF. The CDR3 DNA is TGTGCCAGCAGCGTAGCCAGCGGGGGGTACAATGAGCAGTTCTTC. This rearrangement joins TRBV9 to TRBJ2-1, with 9 bases aligning to TRBD2. Germline assignment: CDR1 SGDLS and CDR2 YYNGEE. The CDR3 length is 15 residues. Trimming took 0 bases from V and 4 from J; bases not matched to a gene: 2.

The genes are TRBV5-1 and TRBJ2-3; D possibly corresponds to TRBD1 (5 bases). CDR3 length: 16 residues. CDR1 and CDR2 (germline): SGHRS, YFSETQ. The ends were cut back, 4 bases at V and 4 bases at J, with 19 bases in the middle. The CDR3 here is CASSPLGPSSADTQYF. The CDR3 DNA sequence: TGCGCCAGCAGCCCCTTGGGGCCCAGTTCGGCAGATACGCAGTATTTT. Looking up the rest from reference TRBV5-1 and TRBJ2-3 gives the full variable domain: KAGVTQTPRYLIKTRGQQVTLSCSPISGHRSVSWYQQTPGQGLQFLFEYFSETQRNKGNFPGRFSGRQFSNSRSEMNVSTLELGDSALYLCASSPLGPSSADTQYFGPGTRLTVL.

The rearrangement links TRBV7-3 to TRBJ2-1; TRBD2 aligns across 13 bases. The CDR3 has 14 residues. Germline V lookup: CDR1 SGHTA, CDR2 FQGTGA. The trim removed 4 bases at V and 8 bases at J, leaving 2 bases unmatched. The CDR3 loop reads CASSSGLAGDEQFF. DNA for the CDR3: TGTGCCAGCAGCTCCGGACTAGCGGGAGATGAGCAGTTCTTC.

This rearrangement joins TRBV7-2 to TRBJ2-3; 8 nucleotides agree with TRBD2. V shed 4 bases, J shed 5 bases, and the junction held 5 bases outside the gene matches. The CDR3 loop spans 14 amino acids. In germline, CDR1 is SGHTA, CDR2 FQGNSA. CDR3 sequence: CASSSRRGGDTQYF. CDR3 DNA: TGTGCCAGCAGCTCGCGCCGGGGGGGAGATACGCAGTATTTT.

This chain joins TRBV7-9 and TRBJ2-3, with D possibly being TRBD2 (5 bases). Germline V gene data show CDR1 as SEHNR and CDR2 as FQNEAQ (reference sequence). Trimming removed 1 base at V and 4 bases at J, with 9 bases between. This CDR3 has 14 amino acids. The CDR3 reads CASSLGSGADTQYF. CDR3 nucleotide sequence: TGTGCCAGCAGCTTAGGGTCCGGGGCAGATACGCAGTATTTT.

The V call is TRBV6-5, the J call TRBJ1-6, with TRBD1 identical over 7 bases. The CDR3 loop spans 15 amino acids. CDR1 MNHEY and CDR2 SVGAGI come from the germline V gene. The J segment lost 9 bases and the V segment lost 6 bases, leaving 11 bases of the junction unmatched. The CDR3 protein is CASRDTGVTGSPLHF. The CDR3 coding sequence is TGTGCCAGCAGAGACACAGGGGTGACGGGTTCACCCCTCCACTTT.

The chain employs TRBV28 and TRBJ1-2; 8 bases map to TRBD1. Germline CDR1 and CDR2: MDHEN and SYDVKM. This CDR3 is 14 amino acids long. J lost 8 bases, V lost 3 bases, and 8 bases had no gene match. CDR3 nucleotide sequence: TGTGCCAGCAGTTTGACGGACAGGGCAGGCGGCTACACCTTC. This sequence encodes CASSLTDRAGGYTF.

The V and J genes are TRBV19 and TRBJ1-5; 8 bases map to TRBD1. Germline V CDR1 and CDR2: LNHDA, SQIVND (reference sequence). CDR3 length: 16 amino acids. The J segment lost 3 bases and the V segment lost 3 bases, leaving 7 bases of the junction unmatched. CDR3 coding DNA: TGTGCCAGTAGTATTCCAGGACAGGGACCCAATCAGCCCCAGCATTTT. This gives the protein CASSIPGQGPNQPQHF. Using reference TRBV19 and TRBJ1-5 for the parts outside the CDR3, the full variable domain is DGGITQSPKYLFRKEGQNVTLSCEQNLNHDAMYWYRQDPGQGLRLIYYSQIVNDFQKGDIAEGYSVSREKKESFPLTVTSAQKNPTAFYLCASSIPGQGPNQPQHFGDGTRLSIL.

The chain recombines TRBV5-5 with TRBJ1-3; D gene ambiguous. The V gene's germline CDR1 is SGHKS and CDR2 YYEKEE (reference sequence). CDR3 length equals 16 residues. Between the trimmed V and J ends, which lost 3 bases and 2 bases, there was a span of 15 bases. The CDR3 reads CASSYRPAETGNTIYF. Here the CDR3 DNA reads TGTGCCAGCAGCTATAGGCCTGCGGAAACTGGAAACACCATATATTTT.

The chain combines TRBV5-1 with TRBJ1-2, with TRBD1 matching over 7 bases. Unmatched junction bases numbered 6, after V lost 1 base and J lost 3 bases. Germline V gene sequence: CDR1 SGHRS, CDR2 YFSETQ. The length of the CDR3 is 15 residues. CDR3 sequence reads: CASSLLGGADYGYTF. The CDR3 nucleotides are TGCGCCAGCAGCTTGTTAGGGGGCGCGGACTATGGCTACACCTTC.

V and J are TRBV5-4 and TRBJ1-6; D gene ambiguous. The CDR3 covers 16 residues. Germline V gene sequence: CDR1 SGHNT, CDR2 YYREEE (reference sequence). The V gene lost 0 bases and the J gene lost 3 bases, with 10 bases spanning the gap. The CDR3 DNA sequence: TGTGCCAGCAGCTTGGGTCTACGGGACTATAATTCACCCCTCCACTTT. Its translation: CASSLGLRDYNSPLHF.

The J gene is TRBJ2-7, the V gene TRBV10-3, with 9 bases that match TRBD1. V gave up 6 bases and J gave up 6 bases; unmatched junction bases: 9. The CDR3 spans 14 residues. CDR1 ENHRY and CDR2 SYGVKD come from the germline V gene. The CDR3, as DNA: TGTGCCATCAGACGAGAACAGGGGGCCGGCGAGCAGTACTTC. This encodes CAIRREQGAGEQYF.

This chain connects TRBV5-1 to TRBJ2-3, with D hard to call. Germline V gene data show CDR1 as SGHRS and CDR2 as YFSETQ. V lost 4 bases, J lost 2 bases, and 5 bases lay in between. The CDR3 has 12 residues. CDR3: CASSILTDTQYF. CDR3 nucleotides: TGCGCCAGCAGCATTCTCACAGATACGCAGTATTTT.

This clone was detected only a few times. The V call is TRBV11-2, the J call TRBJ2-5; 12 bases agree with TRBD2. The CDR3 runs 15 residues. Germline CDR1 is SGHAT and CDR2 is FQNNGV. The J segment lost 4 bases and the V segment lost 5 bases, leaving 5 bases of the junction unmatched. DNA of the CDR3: TGTGCCAGCAGCCCGAGACTAGCGGGAGTAGAGACCCAGTACTTC. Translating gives CASSPRLAGVETQYF.